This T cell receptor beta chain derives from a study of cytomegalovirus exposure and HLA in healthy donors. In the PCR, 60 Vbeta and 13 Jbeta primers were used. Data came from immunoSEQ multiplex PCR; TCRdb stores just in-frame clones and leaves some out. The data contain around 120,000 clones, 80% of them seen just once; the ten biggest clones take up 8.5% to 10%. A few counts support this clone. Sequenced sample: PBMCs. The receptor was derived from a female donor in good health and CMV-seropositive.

The CDR3 coding sequence is TGTGCCAGTAGTATCGGGGGGACGGTTGAAGAGACCCAGTACTTC. This sequence encodes CASSIGGTVEETQYF. The V gene is TRBV19, the J gene TRBJ2-5, with 7 positions matching TRBD2. Germline V gene sequence: CDR1 LNHDA, CDR2 SQIVND (reference sequence). There are 15 residues in the CDR3. The J segment lost 3 bases and the V segment lost 3 bases, leaving 7 bases of the junction unmatched.